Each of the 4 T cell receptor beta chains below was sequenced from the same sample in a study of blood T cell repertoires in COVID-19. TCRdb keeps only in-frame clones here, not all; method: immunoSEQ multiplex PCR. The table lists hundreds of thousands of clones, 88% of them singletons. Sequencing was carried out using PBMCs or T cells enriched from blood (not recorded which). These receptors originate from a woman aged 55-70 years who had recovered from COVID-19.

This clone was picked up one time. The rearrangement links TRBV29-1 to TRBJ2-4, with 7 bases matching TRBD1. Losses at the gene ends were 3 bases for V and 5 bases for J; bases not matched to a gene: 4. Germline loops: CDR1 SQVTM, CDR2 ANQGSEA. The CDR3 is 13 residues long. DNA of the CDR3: TGCAGCGTTGAGGGACAGCACCAAAACATTCAGTACTTC. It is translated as CSVEGQHQNIQYF.

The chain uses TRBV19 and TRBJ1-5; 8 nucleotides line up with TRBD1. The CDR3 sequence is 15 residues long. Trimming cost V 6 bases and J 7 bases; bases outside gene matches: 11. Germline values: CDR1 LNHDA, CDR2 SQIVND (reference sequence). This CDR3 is CASRRTGLPGQPQHF. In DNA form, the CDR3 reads TGTGCCAGTAGGAGGACAGGGTTACCTGGGCAGCCCCAGCATTTT. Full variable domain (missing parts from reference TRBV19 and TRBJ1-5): DGGITQSPKYLFRKEGQNVTLSCEQNLNHDAMYWYRQDPGQGLRLIYYSQIVNDFQKGDIAEGYSVSREKKESFPLTVTSAQKNPTAFYLCASRRTGLPGQPQHFGDGTRLSIL.

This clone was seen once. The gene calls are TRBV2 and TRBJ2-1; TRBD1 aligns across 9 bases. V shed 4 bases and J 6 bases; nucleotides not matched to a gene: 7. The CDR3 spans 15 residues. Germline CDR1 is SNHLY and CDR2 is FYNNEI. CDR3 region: CASSGVGTGTNEQFF. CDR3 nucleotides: TGTGCCAGCAGTGGGGTCGGGACAGGGACCAATGAGCAGTTCTTC.

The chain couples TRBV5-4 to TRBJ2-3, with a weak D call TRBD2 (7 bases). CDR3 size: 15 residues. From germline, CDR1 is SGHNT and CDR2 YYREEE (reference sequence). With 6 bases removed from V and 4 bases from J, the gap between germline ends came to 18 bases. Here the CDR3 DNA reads TGTGCCAGCACTTCGGACGGGGGGCGCGCAGATACGCAGTATTTT. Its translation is CASTSDGGRADTQYF.